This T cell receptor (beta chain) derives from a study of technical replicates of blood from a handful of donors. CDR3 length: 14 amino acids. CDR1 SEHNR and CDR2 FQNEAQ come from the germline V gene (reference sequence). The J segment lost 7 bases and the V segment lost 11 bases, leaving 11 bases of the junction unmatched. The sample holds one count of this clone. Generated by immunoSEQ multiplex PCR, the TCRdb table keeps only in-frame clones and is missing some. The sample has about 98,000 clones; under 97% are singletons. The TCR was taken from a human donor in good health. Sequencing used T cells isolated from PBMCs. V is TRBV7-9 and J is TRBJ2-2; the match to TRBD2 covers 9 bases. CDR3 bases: TGTGCCGGGAAGAAACTAGCGGGCGTCGGGGAGCTGTTTTTT. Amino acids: CAGKKLAGVGELFF.